These 10 T cell receptor beta chains came from one sample sequenced in a study of blood T cell repertoires in COVID-19. Clones were read by immunoSEQ multiplex PCR, and TCRdb kept only the in-frame ones, dropping some. The sample includes over 350,000 clones, approximately 90% of them seen just once. Sequencing input: peripheral blood. Source of these receptors: a woman in her 30s with active or convalescent COVID-19.

Worth noting for this clone: The junction differs from germline at one of its ends, possibly a read error. V gene TRBV6-1 combines with J gene TRBJ1-2; possibly TRBD1 for D (6 bases). The CDR3 is 15 residues long. Looked up from germline, CDR1 is MNHNS and CDR2 is SASEGT. The CDR3 sequence is CASSEGFGGNYGYTF. DNA for the CDR3: TGTGCCAGCAGCGAAGGGTTTGGGGGCAACTATGGCTACACCTTC.

V usage is TRBV7-2 and J usage is TRBJ2-7; the D is unclear. The length of the CDR3 is 13 residues. Per germline, CDR1 SGHTA and CDR2 FQGNSA. V was pared by 2 bases and J by 0 bases, with 5 bases between. In nucleotides, the CDR3 is TGTGCCAGCAGCTTAATACACTCCTACGAGCAGTACTTC. Amino acid sequence: CASSLIHSYEQYF.

The genes are TRBV4-1 and TRBJ1-2, with 9 nucleotides matching TRBD1. V lost 1 base and J lost 5; bases outside the gene matches: 5. The CDR3 length is 15 residues. The germline V gene has CDR1 MGHRA and CDR2 YSYEKL. Here the CDR3 reads CASSQGPGQGYGYTF. CDR3 nucleotides: TGCGCCAGCAGCCAAGGTCCGGGACAGGGATATGGCTACACCTTC.

The rearrangement joins TRBV10-3 to TRBJ1-5, with TRBD1 as a possible D gene (5 bases). This CDR3 comprises 14 residues. The V end lost 2 bases, the J end lost 7 bases, and 12 bases lay between the germline ends. Germline lookup yields CDR1 ENHRY and CDR2 SYGVKD. The CDR3 region has the DNA TGTGCCATCAGTGAGCAGGGTTTTGGACAGCCCCAGCATTTT. Protein sequence: CAISEQGFGQPQHF.

The chain is built from TRBV18 and TRBJ2-7; unclear D gene. V gave up 2 bases and J gave up 0 bases, with 8 bases separating them. The V gene's germline CDR1 is KGHSH and CDR2 LQKENI. The CDR3 sequence is 14 residues long. CDR3 DNA: TGTGCCAGCTCACCAGGGCCCTACTCCTACGAGCAGTACTTC. Its translation: CASSPGPYSYEQYF.

V and J are TRBV19 and TRBJ1-2; 9 nucleotides line up with TRBD1. V lost 6 bases and J lost 1; bases outside the gene matches: 3. The CDR3 runs to 14 residues. Germline CDR1 and CDR2: LNHDA and SQIVND (reference sequence). The CDR3 nucleotides read TGTGCCAGTAGACCGGGACAGGGTAACTATGGCTACACCTTC. Protein sequence: CASRPGQGNYGYTF.

The V call is TRBV9, the J call TRBJ1-2; 8 nucleotides agree with TRBD1. The CDR3 runs 19 residues. From germline, CDR1 is SGDLS and CDR2 YYNGEE. With V trimmed by 4 bases and J by 4 bases, 21 bases remained unmatched. This CDR3 reads CASSSDRGSWGDSGYGYTF. The CDR3 nucleotides are TGTGCCAGCAGCTCCGACAGGGGAAGCTGGGGAGACTCTGGCTATGGCTACACCTTC.

The table lists this clone with a few counts. Other nucleotide sequences from this sample produce the same CDR3. The rearrangement uses TRBV11-3 and TRBJ2-5; 7 nucleotides match TRBD1. Trimming at V came to 0 bases and at J to 1 base, leaving 2 bases not matched to a gene. The CDR3 runs to 15 residues. In germline, CDR1 is SGHNT, CDR2 YENEEA. CDR3 region: CASSLEGQPQETQYF. As DNA, the CDR3 is TGTGCCAGCAGCTTAGAGGGACAGCCCCAAGAGACCCAGTACTTC.

The table lists this clone with a few counts. The CDR3 loop reads CSVEKTSYTEAFF. The DNA of the CDR3 is TGCAGCGTTGAGAAGACATCTTACACTGAAGCTTTCTTT. V is TRBV29-1 and J is TRBJ1-1; D uncertain. The germline gives CDR1 SQVTM, CDR2 ANQGSEA. CDR3 size: 13 residues. Trimming shortened V by 3 bases and J by 3 bases, and 11 bases separated the two germline ends.

V usage is TRBV13 and J usage is TRBJ1-3, with 10 bases that match TRBD1. Germline lookup yields CDR1 PRHDT and CDR2 FYEKMQ (reference sequence). V lost 5 bases and J lost 6; bases outside the gene matches: 4. The CDR3 runs 14 residues. The CDR3 here is CASSPGQGLNTIYF. The CDR3 bases are TGTGCCAGCAGCCCGGGACAGGGGCTAAACACCATATATTTT.